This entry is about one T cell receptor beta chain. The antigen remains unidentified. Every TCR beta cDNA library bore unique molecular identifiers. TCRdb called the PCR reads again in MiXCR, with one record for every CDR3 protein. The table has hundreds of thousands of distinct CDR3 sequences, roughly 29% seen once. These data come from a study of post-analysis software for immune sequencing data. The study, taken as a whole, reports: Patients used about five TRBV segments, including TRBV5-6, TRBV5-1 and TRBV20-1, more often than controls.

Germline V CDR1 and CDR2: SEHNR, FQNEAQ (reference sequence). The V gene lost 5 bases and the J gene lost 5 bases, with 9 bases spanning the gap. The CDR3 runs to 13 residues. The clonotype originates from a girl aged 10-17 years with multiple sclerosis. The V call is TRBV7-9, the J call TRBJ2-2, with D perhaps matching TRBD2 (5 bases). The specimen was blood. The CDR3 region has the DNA TGTGCCAGCAGCCGAGGGCCTACCGGGGAGCTGTTTTTT. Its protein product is CASSRGPTGELFF.